What follows are 30 T cell receptor beta chains derived from one specimen sequenced in a study of Ad26.COV2.S vaccination and SARS-CoV-2 variants. Treatment of the sample: some 20 received Ad26.COV2.S at low or high dose, single or two shots; 5 received placebo; per-sample allocation not given. Collection of samples fell on day 63 after the first vaccine or placebo injection. Assay used: immunoSEQ multiplex PCR; TCRdb lists only in-frame clones, some missing. This sample has around 300,000 clones, with roughly 90% found just once. The sample was peripheral blood, taken in a trial of Ad26.COV2.S vaccine versus placebo. The receptors shown here come from a person aged 18-65 years who received the Ad26.COV2.S COVID-19 vaccine or a placebo.

The chain has TRBV6-5 and TRBJ1-3, with TRBD1 as a possible D gene (6 bases). The ends were cut back, 6 bases at V and 0 bases at J, with 9 bases in the middle. Germline values: CDR1 MNHEY, CDR2 SVGAGI. The CDR3 runs to 14 residues. The CDR3 sequence: CASSQGNSGNTIYF. The CDR3 region has the DNA TGTGCCAGCAGCCAGGGGAACTCTGGAAACACCATATATTTT.

The chain links TRBV4-3 to TRBJ2-3; tentative D call: TRBD1 (5 bases). Germline values: CDR1 LGHNA, CDR2 YSLEER. This CDR3 spans 16 amino acids. The V and J ends lost 3 bases and 4 bases respectively, with 17 bases between them. DNA for the CDR3: TGCGCCAGCAGCCAGGAACGGACACAATGGGCAGATACGCAGTATTTT. It yields the protein CASSQERTQWADTQYF.

The chain is built from TRBV4-1 and TRBJ2-3, with D perhaps given as TRBD1 or TRBD2 (5 bases each). Trimming pared 4 bases from V and 0 bases from J, leaving 17 bases between. The CDR3 runs 17 residues. CDR1 is MGHRA and CDR2 is YSYEKL in the germline V gene. CDR3 in amino acids: CASSRVGTVSSTDTQYF. CDR3 nucleotides: TGCGCCAGCAGCCGCGTCGGGACCGTCTCTAGCACAGATACGCAGTATTTT.

V and J are TRBV19 and TRBJ2-3, with D perhaps matching TRBD1 or TRBD2 (6 bases each). Germline CDR1 is LNHDA and CDR2 is SQIVND (reference sequence). Trimming shortened V by 1 base and J by 2 bases, and 13 bases separated the two germline ends. The CDR3 is 16 amino acids. The chain's CDR3 is CASSIGEGGPTDTQYF. CDR3 sequence (DNA): TGTGCCAGTAGTATAGGTGAGGGGGGCCCCACAGATACGCAGTATTTT.

The chain is built from TRBV18 and TRBJ1-1; D possibly corresponds to TRBD1 (5 bases). This CDR3 comprises 15 residues. Germline CDR1 and CDR2: KGHSH and LQKENI. Deletions cut 0 bases from V and 1 base from J, with 9 bases between. CDR3 sequence: CASSPPGLGNTEAFF. CDR3 nucleotide sequence: TGTGCCAGCTCACCACCGGGACTCGGGAACACTGAAGCTTTCTTT.

The V and J genes are TRBV7-2 and TRBJ2-3, with 7 bases that match TRBD1. This CDR3 spans 15 amino acids. With 8 bases clipped from V and 5 bases from J, the junction kept 13 bases outside the gene matches. Germline CDR1 is SGHTA and CDR2 is FQGNSA. The CDR3 is CASQPRDRPEDTQYF. The DNA for the CDR3 is TGTGCCAGCCAGCCTCGGGACAGACCAGAAGATACGCAGTATTTT.

This clone appeared once. The V call is TRBV2, the J call TRBJ2-5; the match to TRBD2 covers 15 bases. Germline trimming cut 8 bases from V and 5 bases from J; bases unmatched to any gene: 9. Germline V CDR1 and CDR2: SNHLY, FYNNEI. The CDR3 is 16 residues long. The CDR3 sequence: CASAGLAGGKDETQYF. CDR3 nucleotide sequence: TGTGCCAGCGCCGGACTAGCGGGAGGGAAGGATGAGACCCAGTACTTC.

This rearrangement joins TRBV19 to TRBJ2-7, with a tentative D call TRBD1 (6 bases). The CDR3 has 13 residues. The germline gives CDR1 LNHDA, CDR2 SQIVND (reference sequence). Trimming removed 7 bases at V and 1 base at J, with 11 bases between. The CDR3 DNA follows: TGTGCCAGTAAAGGGACACCATCCTACGAGCAGTACTTC. Translated: CASKGTPSYEQYF.

The V and J genes are TRBV6-5 and TRBJ1-1; D possibly corresponds to TRBD1 (6 bases). Germline CDR1 is MNHEY and CDR2 is SVGAGI. V lost 4 bases and J lost 6, with 9 bases in between. The CDR3 sequence is 12 residues long. In DNA form, the CDR3 reads TGTGCCAGCAGTTCCAGGGGCTCTGAAGCTTTCTTT. Amino acid sequence: CASSSRGSEAFF.

The chain combines TRBV5-8 with TRBJ1-1; 8 nucleotides match TRBD1. CDR1 and CDR2 from the germline V gene are SGHTS and YDEGEE. V was clipped by 2 bases and J by 0 bases; unmatched bases: 6. The CDR3 runs to 16 residues. CDR3 loop: CASSFSTGALNTEAFF. CDR3 nucleotide sequence: TGTGCCAGCAGCTTTTCGACAGGGGCCTTGAACACTGAAGCTTTCTTT.

The chain carries TRBV5-1 and TRBJ1-1; 7 bases agree with TRBD1. V gave up 4 bases and J gave up 4 bases; unmatched junction bases: 7. The CDR3 runs 14 residues. CDR1 SGHRS and CDR2 YFSETQ come from the germline V gene. The CDR3 loop is CASSPQDRATEAFF. The CDR3 DNA reads as TGCGCCAGCAGCCCTCAAGACAGGGCCACTGAAGCTTTCTTT.

The V and J genes are TRBV19 and TRBJ2-1; 7 nucleotides agree with TRBD2. Germline lookup yields CDR1 LNHDA and CDR2 SQIVND (reference sequence). The CDR3 spans 16 residues. The ends lost 3 bases at V and 8 bases at J; junction bases unmatched: 13. CDR3 protein: CASSITVGGARDEQFF. The CDR3 bases are TGTGCCAGTAGTATTACAGTGGGAGGGGCCAGGGATGAGCAGTTCTTC.

The chain combines TRBV7-2 with TRBJ1-6; D may be TRBD1 (6 bases). Trimming cost V 4 bases and J 11 bases, with 15 bases left between them. Germline V CDR1 and CDR2: SGHTA, FQGNSA. This CDR3 is built from 14 residues. The CDR3 reads CASSSLQGRPPLHF. CDR3 DNA: TGTGCCAGCAGCTCCTTACAGGGAAGGCCACCCCTCCACTTT.

This clone came up once. V and J are TRBV9 and TRBJ1-3; possibly TRBD1 for D (5 bases). The CDR3 loop spans 15 amino acids. From germline, CDR1 is SGDLS and CDR2 YYNGEE. Trimming stripped 3 bases from V and 1 base from J, with 11 bases between. CDR3 loop: CASSGRGDSGNTIYF. The CDR3 nucleotides read TGTGCCAGCAGCGGCCGGGGGGATTCTGGAAACACCATATATTTT.

The chain employs TRBV4-1 and TRBJ2-1; 13 bases agree with TRBD2. Germline V lookup: CDR1 MGHRA, CDR2 YSYEKL. This CDR3 has 14 amino acids. J was trimmed by 7 bases and V by 5 bases; bases with no gene match: 2. The CDR3 sequence: CASSWTSGSNEQFF. CDR3 nucleotide sequence: TGCGCCAGCAGCTGGACTAGCGGGAGTAATGAGCAGTTCTTC.

The chain employs TRBV5-1 and TRBJ2-7, with D possibly TRBD1 on 6 matching bases. CDR3 length: 14 amino acids. Germline V gene lookup returns CDR1 SGHRS and CDR2 YFSETQ. V was shortened by 4 bases and J by 0 bases, with 11 bases between the two germline ends. The CDR3 bases are TGCGCCAGCAGCCAGGGGACAACCTCCTACGAGCAGTACTTC. Amino acids: CASSQGTTSYEQYF.

The chain employs TRBV4-1 and TRBJ2-1, with D uncertain. V dropped 0 bases and J dropped 7 bases, with 10 bases sitting between them. Germline V gene lookup returns CDR1 MGHRA and CDR2 YSYEKL. This CDR3 has 14 amino acids. CDR3 coding DNA: TGCGCCAGCAGCCAAGAGGACCTAAGGAATGAGCAGTTCTTC. Encoded protein: CASSQEDLRNEQFF.

The genes are TRBV7-9 and TRBJ1-2; D ambiguous. There are 13 residues in the CDR3. V gave up 0 bases and J gave up 8 bases, with 10 bases separating them. Germline CDR1 SEHNR, CDR2 FQNEAQ (reference sequence). In DNA form, the CDR3 reads TGTGCCAGCAGCTTAGCGCCCGGGTTAGGCTACACCTTC. This encodes CASSLAPGLGYTF.

J is TRBJ2-3 and V is TRBV11-3; 11 bases line up with TRBD2. Germline CDR1 and CDR2: SGHNT and YENEEA. Losses at the gene ends were 0 bases for V and 3 bases for J; bases not matched to a gene: 14. The CDR3 covers 20 residues. CDR3 in DNA: TGTGCCAGCAGCTTAGACCTCTCTTGGGGGACTAGCGGATCTACAGATACGCAGTATTTT. Protein sequence: CASSLDLSWGTSGSTDTQYF.

The chain carries TRBV10-1 and TRBJ2-3; D may be TRBD1 or TRBD2 (6 bases each). The CDR3 extends over 13 amino acids. V lost 2 bases, J lost 10 bases, and 13 bases lay in between. The germline gives CDR1 WNHNN, CDR2 SYGVQD (reference sequence). CDR3 loop: CASSEPGASSQYF. The CDR3 DNA reads TGCGCCAGCAGTGAGCCGGGGGCTTCTTCGCAGTATTTT.

The chain uses TRBV7-3 and TRBJ2-1; 7 bases match TRBD2. This CDR3 has 15 amino acids. The germline CDR1 and CDR2 sequences are SGHTA and FQGTGA. Trimming removed 1 base from V and 6 bases from J; junction bases left unmatched: 6. The CDR3 spells CASSLMGGRGNEQFF. CDR3 DNA: TGTGCCAGCAGCTTAATGGGCGGGAGAGGCAATGAGCAGTTCTTC.

V and J are TRBV5-5 and TRBJ2-7; 8 positions match TRBD1. The CDR3 has 15 residues. Unmatched junction bases numbered 3, after V lost 0 bases and J lost 1 base. Germline CDR1 SGHKS, CDR2 YYEKEE (reference sequence). The CDR3 coding sequence is TGTGCCAGCAGCTTGGTTGGGGACAGGTCCTACGAGCAGTACTTC. Translating gives CASSLVGDRSYEQYF.

This sequence joins TRBV7-3 and TRBJ2-4; 8 positions match TRBD1. The germline gives CDR1 SGHTA, CDR2 FQGTGA. The CDR3 spans 17 residues. The trim removed 5 bases at V and 0 bases at J, leaving 9 bases unmatched. The CDR3 DNA follows: TGTGCCAGCAGCGGACAGGGATATAGTCTAGCCAAAAACATTCAGTACTTC. It translates to CASSGQGYSLAKNIQYF.

V usage is TRBV4-2 and J usage is TRBJ2-1; D is uncertain. V lost 0 bases to trimming and J lost 9 bases, with 9 bases between them. CDR3 length equals 13 residues. Germline assignment: CDR1 LGHNA and CDR2 YNFKEQ. DNA for the CDR3: TGTGCCAGCAGCCAAGATAAGAAGCCTGAGCAGTTCTTC. It yields the protein CASSQDKKPEQFF.

The chain links TRBV6-5 to TRBJ1-1, with TRBD1 matching 8 bases. With V trimmed by 8 bases and J by 5 bases, 7 bases remained unmatched. Germline CDR1 reads MNHEY; CDR2 reads SVGAGI. The CDR3 has 13 residues. The CDR3 DNA is TGTGCCAGCGCCCGGACAGGGCTTACTGAAGCTTTCTTT. Protein: CASARTGLTEAFF.

V gene TRBV9 combines with J gene TRBJ2-1; D not resolved. CDR1 and CDR2 from the germline V gene are SGDLS and YYNGEE. The CDR3 consists of 15 residues. The V gene lost 0 bases and the J gene lost 3 bases, with 10 bases spanning the gap. CDR3 protein: CASSVDVLFYNEQFF. The CDR3 nucleotides are TGTGCCAGCAGCGTAGATGTACTTTTCTACAATGAGCAGTTCTTC.

This rearrangement joins TRBV5-5 to TRBJ1-1; no reliable D call. V lost 4 bases and J lost 6, with 7 bases in between. Germline V gene lookup returns CDR1 SGHKS and CDR2 YYEKEE (reference sequence). This CDR3 has 11 residues. The CDR3 coding sequence is TGTGCCAGCAGCCGGTGGGCTGAAGCTTTCTTT. This gives the protein CASSRWAEAFF.

The rearrangement joins TRBV28 to TRBJ1-1; D is possibly TRBD1 (5 bases). This CDR3 has 16 residues. The germline V gene encodes CDR1 MDHEN and CDR2 SYDVKM. V dropped 6 bases and J dropped 0 bases, with 17 bases sitting between them. CDR3 nucleotide sequence: TGTGCCAGCAGGGGGCAGGACAAAATTATGAACACTGAAGCTTTCTTT. This translates into CASRGQDKIMNTEAFF.

The chain uses TRBV7-2 and TRBJ1-2; 8 bases match TRBD1. The CDR3 is 17 amino acids. J was trimmed by 1 base and V by 2 bases; bases with no gene match: 9. Looked up from germline, CDR1 is SGHTA and CDR2 is FQGNSA. CDR3 in DNA: TGTGCCAGCAGCTTATGGGGACAGGAAGCGGGTAACTATGGCTACACCTTC. Translated, it gives CASSLWGQEAGNYGYTF. The whole variable domain, remainder taken from reference TRBV7-2 and TRBJ1-2, is GAGVSQSPSNKVTEKGKDVELRCDPISGHTALYWYRQSLGQGLEFLIYFQGNSAPDKSGLPSDRFSAERTGGSVSTLTIQRTQQEDSAVYLCASSLWGQEAGNYGYTFGSGTRLTVV.

In this sample, this clone turned up once. The chain uses TRBV29-1 and TRBJ2-3; tentative D call: TRBD2 (6 bases). This CDR3 spans 13 amino acids. The germline CDR1 and CDR2 sequences are SQVTM and ANQGSEA. V shed 7 bases and J shed 2 bases, with 13 bases lying between them. The CDR3 sequence is CSGRDSITDTQYF. Written as DNA, the CDR3 is TGCAGCGGTCGGGACTCTATCACAGATACGCAGTATTTT.